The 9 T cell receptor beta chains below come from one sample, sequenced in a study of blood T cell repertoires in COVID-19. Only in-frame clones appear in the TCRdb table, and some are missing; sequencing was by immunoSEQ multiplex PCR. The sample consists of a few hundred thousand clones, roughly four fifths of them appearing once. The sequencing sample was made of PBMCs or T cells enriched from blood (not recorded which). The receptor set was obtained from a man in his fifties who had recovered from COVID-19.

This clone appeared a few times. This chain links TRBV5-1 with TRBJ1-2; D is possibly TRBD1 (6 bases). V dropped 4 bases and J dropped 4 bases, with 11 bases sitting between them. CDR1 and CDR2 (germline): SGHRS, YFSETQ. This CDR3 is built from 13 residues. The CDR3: CASSPDSGYGYTF. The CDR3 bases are TGCGCCAGCAGCCCGGACAGCGGCTATGGCTACACCTTC.

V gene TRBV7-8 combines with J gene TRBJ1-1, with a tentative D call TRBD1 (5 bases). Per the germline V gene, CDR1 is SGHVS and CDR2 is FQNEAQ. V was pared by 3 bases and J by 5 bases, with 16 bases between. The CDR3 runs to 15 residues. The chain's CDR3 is CASSFRPGGGTEAFF. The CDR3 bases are TGTGCCAGCAGCTTCCGACCCGGGGGGGGGACTGAAGCTTTCTTT.

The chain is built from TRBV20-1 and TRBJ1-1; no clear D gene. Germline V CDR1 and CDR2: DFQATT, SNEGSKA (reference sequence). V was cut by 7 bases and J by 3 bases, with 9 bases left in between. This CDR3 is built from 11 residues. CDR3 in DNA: TGCAGTGGGGAGGAGGACACTGAAGCTTTCTTT. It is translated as CSGEEDTEAFF.

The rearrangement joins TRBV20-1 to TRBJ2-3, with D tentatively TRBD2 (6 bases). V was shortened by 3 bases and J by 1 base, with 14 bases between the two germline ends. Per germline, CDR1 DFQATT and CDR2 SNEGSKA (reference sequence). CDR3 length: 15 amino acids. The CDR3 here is CSASGVSSGTDTQYF. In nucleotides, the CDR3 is TGCAGTGCTAGTGGGGTTTCTAGCGGCACAGATACGCAGTATTTT.

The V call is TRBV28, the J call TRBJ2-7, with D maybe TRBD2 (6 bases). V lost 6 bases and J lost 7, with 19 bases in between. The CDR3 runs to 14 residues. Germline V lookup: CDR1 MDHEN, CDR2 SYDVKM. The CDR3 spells CASSPDWRRGEQYF. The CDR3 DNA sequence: TGTGCCAGCAGCCCCGACTGGCGACGGGGGGAGCAGTACTTC.

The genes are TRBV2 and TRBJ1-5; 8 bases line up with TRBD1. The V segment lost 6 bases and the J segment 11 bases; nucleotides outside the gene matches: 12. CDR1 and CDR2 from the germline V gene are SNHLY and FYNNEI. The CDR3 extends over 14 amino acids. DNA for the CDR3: TGTGCCAGCAGGTTACAGGGGGAACTTCCGGCCCAGCATTTT. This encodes CASRLQGELPAQHF.

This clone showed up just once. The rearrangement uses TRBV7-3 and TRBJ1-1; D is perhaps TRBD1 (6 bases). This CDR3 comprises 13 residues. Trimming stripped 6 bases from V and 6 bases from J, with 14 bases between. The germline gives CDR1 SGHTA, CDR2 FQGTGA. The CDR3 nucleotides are TGTGCCAGCAGTGACAGGCTGGAGTCTGAAGCTTTCTTT. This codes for CASSDRLESEAFF.

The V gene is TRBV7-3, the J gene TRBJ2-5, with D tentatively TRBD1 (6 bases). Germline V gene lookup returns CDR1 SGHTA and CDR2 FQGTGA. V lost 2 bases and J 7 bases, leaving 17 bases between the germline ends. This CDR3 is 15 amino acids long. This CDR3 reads CASSLAPGQGGTQYF. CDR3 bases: TGTGCCAGCAGCTTAGCCCCGGGACAAGGTGGGACCCAGTACTTC.

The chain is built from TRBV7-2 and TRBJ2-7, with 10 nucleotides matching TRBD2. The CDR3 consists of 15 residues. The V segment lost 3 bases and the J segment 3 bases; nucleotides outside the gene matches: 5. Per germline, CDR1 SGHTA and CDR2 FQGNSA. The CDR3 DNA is TGTGCCAGCAGCTTCGCTAGCGGGAGTTTCTACGAGCAGTACTTC. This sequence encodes CASSFASGSFYEQYF.